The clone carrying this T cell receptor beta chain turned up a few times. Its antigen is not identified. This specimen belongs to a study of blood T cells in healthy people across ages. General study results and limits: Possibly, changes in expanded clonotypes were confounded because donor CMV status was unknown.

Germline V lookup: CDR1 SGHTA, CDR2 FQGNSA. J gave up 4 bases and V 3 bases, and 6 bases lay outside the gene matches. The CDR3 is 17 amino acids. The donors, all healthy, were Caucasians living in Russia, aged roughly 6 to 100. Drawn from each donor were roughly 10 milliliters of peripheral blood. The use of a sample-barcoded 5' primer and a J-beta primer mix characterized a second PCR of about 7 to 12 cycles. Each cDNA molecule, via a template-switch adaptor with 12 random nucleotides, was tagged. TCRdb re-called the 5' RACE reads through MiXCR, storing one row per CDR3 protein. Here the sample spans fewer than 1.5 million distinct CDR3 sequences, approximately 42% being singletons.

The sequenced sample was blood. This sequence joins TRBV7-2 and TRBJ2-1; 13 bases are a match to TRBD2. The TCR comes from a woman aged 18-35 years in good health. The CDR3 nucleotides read TGTGCCAGCAGCTTCCCACTAGCGGGAGGGAGGTACAATGAGCAGTTCTTC. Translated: CASSFPLAGGRYNEQFF.